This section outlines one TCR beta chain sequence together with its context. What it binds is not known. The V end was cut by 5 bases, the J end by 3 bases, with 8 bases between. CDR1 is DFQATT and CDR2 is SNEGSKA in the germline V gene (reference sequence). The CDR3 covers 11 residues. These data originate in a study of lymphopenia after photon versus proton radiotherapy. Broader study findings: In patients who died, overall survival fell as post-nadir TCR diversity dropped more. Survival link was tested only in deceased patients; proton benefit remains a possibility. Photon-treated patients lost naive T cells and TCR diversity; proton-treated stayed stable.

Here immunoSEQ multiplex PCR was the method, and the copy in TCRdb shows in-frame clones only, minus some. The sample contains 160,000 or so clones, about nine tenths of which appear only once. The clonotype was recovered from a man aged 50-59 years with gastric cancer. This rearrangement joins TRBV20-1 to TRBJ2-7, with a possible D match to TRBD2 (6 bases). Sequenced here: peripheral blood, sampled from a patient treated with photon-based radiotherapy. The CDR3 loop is CSALSGYEQYF. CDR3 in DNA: TGCAGTGCTCTTAGCGGCTACGAGCAGTACTTC.